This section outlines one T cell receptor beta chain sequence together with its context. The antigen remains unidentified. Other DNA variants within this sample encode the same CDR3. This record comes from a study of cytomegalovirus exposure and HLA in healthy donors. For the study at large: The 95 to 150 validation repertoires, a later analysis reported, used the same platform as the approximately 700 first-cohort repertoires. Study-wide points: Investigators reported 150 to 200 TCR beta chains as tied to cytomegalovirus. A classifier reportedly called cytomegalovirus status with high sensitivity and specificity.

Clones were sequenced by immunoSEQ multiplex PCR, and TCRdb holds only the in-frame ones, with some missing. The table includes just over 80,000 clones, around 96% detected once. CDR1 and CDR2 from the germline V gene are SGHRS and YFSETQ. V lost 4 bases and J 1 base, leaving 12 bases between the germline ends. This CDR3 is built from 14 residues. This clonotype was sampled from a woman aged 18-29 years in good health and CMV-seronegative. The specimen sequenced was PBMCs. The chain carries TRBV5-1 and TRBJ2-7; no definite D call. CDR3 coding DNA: TGCGCCAGCAGCCTGGGCGGCGCGTCCTACGAGCAGTACTTC. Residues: CASSLGGASYEQYF. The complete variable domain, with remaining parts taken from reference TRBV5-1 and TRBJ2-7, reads KAGVTQTPRYLIKTRGQQVTLSCSPISGHRSVSWYQQTPGQGLQFLFEYFSETQRNKGNFPGRFSGRQFSNSRSEMNVSTLELGDSALYLCASSLGGASYEQYFGPGTRLTVT.